These 2 T cell receptor beta chains came from one sample sequenced in a study of blood T cell repertoires in COVID-19. Assay: immunoSEQ multiplex PCR; the TCRdb copy retains only in-frame clones and omits some. Of 100,000 to 150,000 clones listed, about four fifths were seen once; the top ten hold over 9.5%. The sample taken for sequencing was peripheral blood. Receptors were obtained from a man aged 55 to 70 with acute or convalescent COVID-19.

CDR3 in amino acids: CAWSGGSPYEQYF. The CDR3 bases are TGTGCCTGGAGTGGCGGGAGCCCCTACGAGCAGTACTTC. The rearrangement joins TRBV30 to TRBJ2-7; TRBD2 matches 7 bases. CDR3 size: 13 residues. Germline CDR1 is GTSNPN and CDR2 is SVGIG (reference sequence). Unmatched junction bases numbered 2, after V lost 1 base and J lost 2 bases.

This chain uses TRBV7-3 with TRBJ2-3, with D unclear. Looked up from germline, CDR1 is SGHTA and CDR2 is FQGTGA. CDR3 size: 14 residues. The V and J ends lost 2 bases and 2 bases respectively, with 8 bases between them. CDR3 in amino acids: CASSLGQLTDTQYF. The CDR3 DNA sequence: TGTGCCAGCAGCTTAGGGCAGCTCACAGATACGCAGTATTTT.